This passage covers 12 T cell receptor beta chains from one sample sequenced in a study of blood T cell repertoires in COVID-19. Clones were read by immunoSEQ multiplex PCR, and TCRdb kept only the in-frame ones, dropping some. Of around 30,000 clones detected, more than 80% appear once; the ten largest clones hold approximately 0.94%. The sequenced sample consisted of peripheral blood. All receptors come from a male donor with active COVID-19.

The DNA of the CDR3 is TGTGCCAGCACCCCTAACAGGGTTGGGACCCAGTACTTC. Translation: CASTPNRVGTQYF. J is TRBJ2-5 and V is TRBV6-5; a possible D gene is TRBD1 (6 bases). This CDR3 has 13 amino acids. The ends were cut back, 7 bases at V and 7 bases at J, with 16 bases in the middle. Germline V lookup: CDR1 MNHEY, CDR2 SVGAGI.

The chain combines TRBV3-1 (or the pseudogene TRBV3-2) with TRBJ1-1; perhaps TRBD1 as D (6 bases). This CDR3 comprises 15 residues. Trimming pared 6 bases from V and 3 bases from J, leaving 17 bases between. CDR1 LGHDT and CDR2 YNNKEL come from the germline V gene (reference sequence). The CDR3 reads CASRYEQGRDTEAFF. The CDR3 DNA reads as TGTGCCAGCAGATACGAACAGGGAAGGGACACTGAAGCTTTCTTT.

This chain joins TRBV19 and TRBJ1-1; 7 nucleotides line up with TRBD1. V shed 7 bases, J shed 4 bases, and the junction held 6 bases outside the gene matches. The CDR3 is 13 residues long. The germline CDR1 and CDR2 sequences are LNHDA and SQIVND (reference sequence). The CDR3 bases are TGTGCCAGTATGGGGACAGTTTCCACTGAAGCTTTCTTT. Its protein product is CASMGTVSTEAFF.

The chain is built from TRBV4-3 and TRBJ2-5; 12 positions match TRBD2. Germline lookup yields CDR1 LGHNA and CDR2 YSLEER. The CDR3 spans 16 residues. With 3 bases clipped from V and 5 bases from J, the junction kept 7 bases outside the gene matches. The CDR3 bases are TGCGCCAGCAGCCAGGGGTGGACTAGCGGGGCCGAGACCCAGTACTTC. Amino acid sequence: CASSQGWTSGAETQYF.

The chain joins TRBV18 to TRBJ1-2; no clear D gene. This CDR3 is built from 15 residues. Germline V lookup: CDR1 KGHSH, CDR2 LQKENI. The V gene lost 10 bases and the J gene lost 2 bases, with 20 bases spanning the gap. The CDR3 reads CATRGEEGSNYGYTF. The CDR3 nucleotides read TGTGCCACCCGAGGAGAGGAGGGAAGCAACTATGGCTACACCTTC. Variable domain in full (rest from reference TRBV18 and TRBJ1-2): NAGVMQNPRHLVRRRGQEARLRCSPMKGHSHVYWYRQLPEEGLKFMVYLQKENIIDESGMPKERFSAEFPKEGPSILRIQQVVRGDSAAYFCATRGEEGSNYGYTFGSGTRLTVV.

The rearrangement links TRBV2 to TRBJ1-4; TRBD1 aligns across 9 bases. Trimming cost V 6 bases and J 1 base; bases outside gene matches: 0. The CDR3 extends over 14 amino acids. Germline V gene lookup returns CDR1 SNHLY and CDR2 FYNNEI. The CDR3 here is CASRDRGTNEKLFF. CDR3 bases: TGTGCCAGCAGGGACAGGGGAACTAATGAAAAACTGTTTTTT. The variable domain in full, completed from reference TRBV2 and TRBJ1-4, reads EPEVTQTPSHQVTQMGQEVILRCVPISNHLYFYWYRQILGQKVEFLVSFYNNEISEKSEIFDDQFSVERPDGSNFTLKIRSTKLEDSAMYFCASRDRGTNEKLFFGSGTQLSVL.

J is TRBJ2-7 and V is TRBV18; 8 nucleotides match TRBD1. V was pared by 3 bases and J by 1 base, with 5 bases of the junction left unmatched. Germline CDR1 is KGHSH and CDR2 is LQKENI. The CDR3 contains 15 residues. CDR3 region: CASSPTGVESYEQYF. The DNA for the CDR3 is TGTGCCAGCTCACCGACAGGGGTTGAGTCCTACGAGCAGTACTTC.

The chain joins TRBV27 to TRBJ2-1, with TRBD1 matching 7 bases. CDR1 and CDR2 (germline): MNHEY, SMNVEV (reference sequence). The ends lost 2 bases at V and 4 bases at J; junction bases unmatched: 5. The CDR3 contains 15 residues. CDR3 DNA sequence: TGTGCCAGCAGTTTAATGGGACAGCTGTACAATGAGCAGTTCTTC. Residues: CASSLMGQLYNEQFF.

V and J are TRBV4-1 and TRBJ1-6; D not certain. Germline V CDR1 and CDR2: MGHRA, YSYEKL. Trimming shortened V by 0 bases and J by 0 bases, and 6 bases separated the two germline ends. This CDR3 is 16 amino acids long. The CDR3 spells CASSQEAGSYNSPLHF. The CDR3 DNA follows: TGCGCCAGCAGCCAAGAGGCAGGCTCCTATAATTCACCCCTCCACTTT.

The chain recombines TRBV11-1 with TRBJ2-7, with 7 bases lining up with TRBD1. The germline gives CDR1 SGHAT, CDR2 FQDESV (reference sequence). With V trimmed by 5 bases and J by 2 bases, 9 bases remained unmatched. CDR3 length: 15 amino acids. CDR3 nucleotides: TGTGCCAGCAGCCTGACAGGGAAGATCGCCTACGAGCAGTACTTC. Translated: CASSLTGKIAYEQYF.

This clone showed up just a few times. The CDR3 here is CATSRDRRTVDGYTF. In nucleotides, the CDR3 is TGTGCCACCAGCAGAGATCGGCGGACAGTGGACGGCTACACCTTC. The gene calls are TRBV15 and TRBJ1-2; D perhaps matches TRBD1 (6 bases). CDR3 length: 15 residues. Germline CDR1 LNHNV, CDR2 YYDKDF (reference sequence). The ends were cut back, 0 bases at V and 8 bases at J, with 16 bases in the middle.

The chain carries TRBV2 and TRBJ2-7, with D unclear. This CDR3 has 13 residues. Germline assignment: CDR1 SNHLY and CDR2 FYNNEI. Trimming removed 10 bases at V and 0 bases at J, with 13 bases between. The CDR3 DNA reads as TGTGCCACCAACCGAGCTCGCTCCTACGAGCAGTACTTC. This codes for CATNRARSYEQYF.